Described below is a single TCR beta chain sequence and its context. Germline CDR1 reads SGHRS; CDR2 reads YFSETQ. This CDR3 region has 14 residues. Trimming took 1 base from V and 4 from J, leaving 9 bases between them. Produced via immunoSEQ multiplex PCR; TCRdb's table is partial and in-frame only. The repertoire includes fewer than 250,000 clones, about four fifths of them detected once, and over 9.5% sits in the top ten. The record originates from a study of blood T cell repertoires in COVID-19. In the study overall: T cells, B-cell-depleted T cells, or PBMCs supplied cDNA or gDNA.

Sequenced material: peripheral blood. The TCR originated in a woman aged 40 to 50 with acute or convalescent COVID-19. The chain is built from TRBV5-1 and TRBJ2-1; D is unclear. The CDR3 DNA reads TGCGCCAGCAGCTTGCTCAGGCTATACAATGAGCAGTTCTTC. Translated: CASSLLRLYNEQFF.